This TCR beta chain was observed in a study of T cells in Graves' hyperthyroidism and ophthalmopathy. Fresh peripheral blood, more than 8 ml of it, supplied the PBMCs. Authors of the study amplified TCR beta CDR3 regions from RNA transcripts. A first-round RT-PCR of the TCR CDR3 used the HTBI primer set. TCRdb re-analysed the multiplex PCR reads in MiXCR, keeping a single row per CDR3 protein. The sample shows about 610,000 distinct CDR3 sequences, around 15% of them seen only once. The V gene's germline CDR1 is DFQATT and CDR2 SNEGSKA (reference sequence). The CDR3 has 16 amino acids. V was cut by 0 bases and J by 5 bases, with 19 bases left in between. The table lists this clonotype with many counts.

This chain uses TRBV20-1 with TRBJ2-5; D might be TRBD2 (6 bases). The material sequenced was blood. The sequence came from a woman between 40 and 50 years old with Graves' ophthalmopathy. CDR3 amino acids: CSARDVQARGWETQYF. CDR3 nucleotide sequence: TGCAGTGCTAGAGATGTCCAGGCCCGGGGGTGGGAGACCCAGTACTTC.